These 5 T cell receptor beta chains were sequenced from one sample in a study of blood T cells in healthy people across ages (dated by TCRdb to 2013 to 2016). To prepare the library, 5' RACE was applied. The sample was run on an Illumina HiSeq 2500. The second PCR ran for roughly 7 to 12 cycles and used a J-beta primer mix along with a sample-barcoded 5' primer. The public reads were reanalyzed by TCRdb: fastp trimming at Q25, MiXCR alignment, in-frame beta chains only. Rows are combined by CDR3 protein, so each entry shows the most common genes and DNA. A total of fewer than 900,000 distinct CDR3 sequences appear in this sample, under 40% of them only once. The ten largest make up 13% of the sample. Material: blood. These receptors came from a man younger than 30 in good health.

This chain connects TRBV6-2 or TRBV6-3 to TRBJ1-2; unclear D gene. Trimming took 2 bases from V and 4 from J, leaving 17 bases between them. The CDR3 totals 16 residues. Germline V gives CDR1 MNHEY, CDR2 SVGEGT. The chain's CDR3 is CASSYGSSGSGYGYTF. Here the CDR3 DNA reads TGTGCCAGCAGTTACGGGTCCTCTGGCTCGGGCTATGGCTACACCTTC.

This CDR3 reads CSAREGSGEGGTQYF. DNA for the CDR3: TGCAGTGCTAGAGAGGGCAGCGGGGAGGGAGGGACCCAGTACTTC. The V call is TRBV20-1, the J call TRBJ2-5; the match to TRBD2 covers 7 bases. The ends lost 0 bases at V and 7 bases at J; junction bases unmatched: 11. This CDR3 has 15 amino acids. Germline lookup yields CDR1 DFQATT and CDR2 SNEGSKA (reference sequence).

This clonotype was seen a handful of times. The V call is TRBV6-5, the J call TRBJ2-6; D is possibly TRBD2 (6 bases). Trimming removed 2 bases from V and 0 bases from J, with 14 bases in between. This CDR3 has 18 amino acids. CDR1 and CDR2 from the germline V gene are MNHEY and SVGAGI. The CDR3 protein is CASSYEWGLSSGANVLTF. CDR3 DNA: TGTGCCAGCAGTTACGAGTGGGGACTTAGCTCTGGGGCCAACGTCCTGACTTTC.

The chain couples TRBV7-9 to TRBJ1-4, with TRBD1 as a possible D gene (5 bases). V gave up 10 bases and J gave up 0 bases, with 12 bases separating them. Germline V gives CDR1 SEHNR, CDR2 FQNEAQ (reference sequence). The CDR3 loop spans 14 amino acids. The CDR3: CATGAAATNEKLFF. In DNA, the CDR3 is TGTGCCACTGGGGCTGCTGCAACTAATGAAAAACTGTTTTTT.

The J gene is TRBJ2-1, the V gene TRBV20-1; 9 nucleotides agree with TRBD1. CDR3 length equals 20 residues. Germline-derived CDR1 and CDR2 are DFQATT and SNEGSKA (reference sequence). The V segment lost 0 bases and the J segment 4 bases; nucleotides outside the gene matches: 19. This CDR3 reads CSARDWDTGGPIQPYNEQFF. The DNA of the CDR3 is TGCAGTGCTAGAGATTGGGACACAGGGGGCCCTATACAGCCGTACAATGAGCAGTTCTTC.